This TCR beta chain was profiled in a study of cytomegalovirus exposure and HLA in healthy donors. Study-wide results and limits: Reported results showed that the classifier diagnosed cytomegalovirus status with high specificity and sensitivity. Among donors in an Asian-associated ancestry cluster, a later analysis reportedly found fewer N-insertions than the roughly 610-donor mean. Accurate predictions that matched the HLA-A and HLA-B alleles of most subjects were reportedly made from TCR beta sequences.

PCR used 60 Vbeta primers and 13 Jbeta primers. The repertoire was sequenced with immunoSEQ multiplex PCR; TCRdb's copy has only in-frame clones and lacks some. The table has about 170,000 clones, about 73% seen once. On this clone: Antigen specificity is unknown.

V shed 5 bases and J shed 0 bases, with 16 bases lying between them. Germline-derived CDR1 and CDR2 are SNHLY and FYNNEI. The CDR3 spans 16 residues. The sample consisted of PBMCs. The receptor was derived from a woman in her forties or fifties in good health and CMV-seropositive. The J gene is TRBJ2-5, the V gene TRBV2; D may be TRBD2 (6 bases). DNA for the CDR3: TGTGCCAGCAGTCCGGGAGCCTACTCGTACCAAGAGACCCAGTACTTC. This sequence encodes CASSPGAYSYQETQYF.